A selection of T cell receptor beta chains follows, all from one sample in a study of cytomegalovirus exposure and HLA in healthy donors. Method: immunoSEQ multiplex PCR; TCRdb's copy keeps in-frame clones and lacks some. In the table there are about 160,000 clones, 75% to 85% of which are singletons. The sequencing sample was made of PBMCs. Every receptor here comes from a girl aged 2 to 9 in good health and CMV-seropositive. The CDR3 runs from the conserved cysteine through the conserved F or W. The D gene is left open where the match is weak. Expanded clones are given a class, and other clones once, few, many or no size at all.

DNA: TGTGCCAGCAGTTACTCTCCAGGGGGCCAGTACGAGCAGTACTTC
CDR3: CASSYSPGGQYEQYF
length: 15
D: TRBD1
size: once
V: TRBV6-5
J: TRBJ2-7

DNA: TGTGCCAGCAGCCCCCATAGGAGGCGACAGGGGATGAACACTGAAGCTTTCTTT
CDR3: CASSPHRRRQGMNTEAFF
length: 18
D: TRBD1
size: -
V: TRBV9
J: TRBJ1-1

DNA: TGCGCCAGCAGCCAGGTAGCGGGAGGGCCCGGGGAGCTGTTTTTT
CDR3: CASSQVAGGPGELFF
length: 15
D: TRBD2
size: -
V: TRBV4-1
J: TRBJ2-2

DNA: TGTGCCAGCAGGTATACAGGGGCAGTATATGGCTACACCTTC
CDR3: CASRYTGAVYGYTF
length: 14
D: TRBD1
size: -
V: TRBV6-1
J: TRBJ1-2

DNA: TGTGCCTCCGACTCGTACACCAGCGGGCCCAACACCGGGGAGCTGTTTTTT
CDR3: CASDSYTSGPNTGELFF
length: 17
D: -
size: -
V: TRBV30
J: TRBJ2-2

DNA: TGTGCCAGTCCCGTAGAAAAGGGAGGAGGGCGGGGCTATGGCTACACCTTC
CDR3: CASPVEKGGGRGYGYTF
length: 17
D: -
size: -
V: TRBV28
J: TRBJ1-2

DNA: TGTGCCTGGAGGAGGGCGGGAGGGGCCTACGAGCAGTACTTC
CDR3: CAWRRAGGAYEQYF
length: 14
D: TRBD2
size: -
V: TRBV30
J: TRBJ2-7

DNA: TGTGCCTGGAGTTCCTTCGACAGGGCTGAAAAACTGTTTTTT
CDR3: CAWSSFDRAEKLFF
length: 14
D: TRBD1
size: few
V: TRBV30
J: TRBJ1-4

DNA: TGTGCCTGGGACCGGGACAACCTACAAGGGACTGAAGCTTTCTTT
CDR3: CAWDRDNLQGTEAFF
length: 15
D: -
size: -
V: TRBV30
J: TRBJ1-1

DNA: TGTGCCAGCAGTGAAGCTGAGGTGCTATTTCGGTTGGGGCAGTACTTC
CDR3: CASSEAEVLFRLGQYF
length: 16
D: -
size: -
V: TRBV6-1
J: TRBJ2-7

DNA: TGTGCCAGCAGCCGCGACCTTGGACAGGGGGGGACTGAAGCTTTCTTT
CDR3: CASSRDLGQGGTEAFF
length: 16
D: TRBD1
size: few
V: TRBV14
J: TRBJ1-1

DNA: TGTGCCAGCAGCGACGACAGGGGGCGAAGTGGAAACACCATATATTTT
CDR3: CASSDDRGRSGNTIYF
length: 16
D: TRBD1
size: -
V: TRBV5-8
J: TRBJ1-3

DNA: TGTGCCAGCAGCCCAGGGTACACTGAAGCTTTCTTT
CDR3: CASSPGYTEAFF
length: 12
D: -
size: once
V: TRBV6-1
J: TRBJ1-1

DNA: TGTGCCAGCAGCTTGCTAGCGGGAGGGCCTAATGAGCAGTTCTTC
CDR3: CASSLLAGGPNEQFF
length: 15
D: TRBD2
size: -
V: TRBV7-9
J: TRBJ2-1

DNA: TGTGCCAGCAGCTCCCTTGTGAACACTGAAGCTTTCTTT
CDR3: CASSSLVNTEAFF
length: 13
D: -
size: once
V: TRBV11-2
J: TRBJ1-1

DNA: TGTGCCTGGAGTCTAGCGGATGAGCAGTACTTC
CDR3: CAWSLADEQYF
length: 11
D: TRBD2
size: -
V: TRBV30
J: TRBJ2-7

DNA: TGTGCCTGGAGTGTAGGGTCGGGGTCCGCCTACGAGCAGTACTTC
CDR3: CAWSVGSGSAYEQYF
length: 15
D: -
size: few
V: TRBV30
J: TRBJ2-7

DNA: TGTGCCAGCAGTGACTCCGGGGGAGCCGGGGAGCTGTTTTTT
CDR3: CASSDSGGAGELFF
length: 14
D: -
size: -
V: TRBV6-4
J: TRBJ2-2

DNA: TGTGCCAGCAGGCGGACAGGGGGGAACTATGGCTACACCTTC
CDR3: CASRRTGGNYGYTF
length: 14
D: TRBD1
size: -
V: TRBV4-2
J: TRBJ1-2

DNA: TGTGCCAGCCCGCCCCTCCCCCTAGTTGCAGATACGCAGTATTTT
CDR3: CASPPLPLVADTQYF
length: 15
D: -
size: -
V: TRBV28
J: TRBJ2-3

DNA: TGTGCCTGGAGTGTCCCCCGCACAGGGCTAGGCGAGCAGTACTTC
CDR3: CAWSVPRTGLGEQYF
length: 15
D: -
size: -
V: TRBV30
J: TRBJ2-7

DNA: TGTGCCAGCAGTCGGGACAGGGAGGAGACCCAGTACTTC
CDR3: CASSRDREETQYF
length: 13
D: TRBD1
size: -
V: TRBV2
J: TRBJ2-5

DNA: TGTGCCAGTAGTGCCCCTCGACACGAGCCCTACGAGCAGTACTTC
CDR3: CASSAPRHEPYEQYF
length: 15
D: -
size: -
V: TRBV19
J: TRBJ2-7

DNA: TGTGCCAGCAGCGGATACAGGGAAGCCAATCAAGAGACCCAGTACTTC
CDR3: CASSGYREANQETQYF
length: 16
D: -
size: few
V: TRBV7-9
J: TRBJ2-5

DNA: TGTGCCAGCAGTTTAGGGGCTCACTATGGCCTGACTTTC
CDR3: CASSLGAHYGLTF
length: 13
D: -
size: -
V: TRBV27
J: TRBJ2-6

DNA: TGTGCCTGGACTGGACAGGGGAGCTCTGGAAACACCATATATTTT
CDR3: CAWTGQGSSGNTIYF
length: 15
D: TRBD1
size: few
V: TRBV30
J: TRBJ1-3

DNA: TGTGCCATTCGACGGGACTCCCAGTACTTC
CDR3: CAIRRDSQYF
length: 10
D: -
size: -
V: TRBV27
J: TRBJ2-5

DNA: TGCAGCGTTTCCCCGACAGAGCAAGAGACCCAGTACTTC
CDR3: CSVSPTEQETQYF
length: 13
D: -
size: -
V: TRBV29-1
J: TRBJ2-5

DNA: TGTGCCAGCAGCTCGACCCTCGGGACAGCTACCGAACAACCCTACGAGCAGTACTTC
CDR3: CASSSTLGTATEQPYEQYF
length: 19
D: TRBD1
size: -
V: TRBV7-2
J: TRBJ2-7

DNA: TGTGCCAGCAGTTACAGCCACAGGACTGAAGCTTTCTTT
CDR3: CASSYSHRTEAFF
length: 13
D: -
size: -
V: TRBV6-5
J: TRBJ1-1

DNA: TGTGCCAGCAGCCGCGGTTATTATGGCTACACCTTC
CDR3: CASSRGYYGYTF
length: 12
D: -
size: -
V: TRBV5-6
J: TRBJ1-2

DNA: TGCGCCAGCAGCCAAGAGGAGGGTAGCGGGAGGCGGAGCCCCTTTCGCGAGCAGTACTTC
CDR3: CASSQEEGSGRRSPFREQYF
length: 20
D: TRBD2
size: once
V: TRBV4-1
J: TRBJ2-7

DNA: TGTGCCGGCAGAGTGGGAGCGGACGCAGATACGCAGTATTTT
CDR3: CAGRVGADADTQYF
length: 14
D: -
size: -
V: TRBV6-1
J: TRBJ2-3

DNA: TGTGCCAGCTTTCACGGGGGGTTTGCGCCCCAGCATTTT
CDR3: CASFHGGFAPQHF
length: 13
D: -
size: -
V: TRBV6-6
J: TRBJ1-5

DNA: TGTGCCAGTAAGGATGCCGGGAGCTCTGGGGCCAACGTCCTGACTTTC
CDR3: CASKDAGSSGANVLTF
length: 16
D: -
size: -
V: TRBV19
J: TRBJ2-6

DNA: TGCGCCAGTATGGGGACTAGCGGGATCCAAGACTCCTACGAGCAGTACTTC
CDR3: CASMGTSGIQDSYEQYF
length: 17
D: TRBD2
size: -
V: TRBV5-1
J: TRBJ2-7

DNA: TGTGCCAGCAAGAAGCGGGAGGGGCAGGAGACCCAGTACTTC
CDR3: CASKKREGQETQYF
length: 14
D: TRBD2
size: -
V: TRBV5-4
J: TRBJ2-5

DNA: TGTGCCAGCAGCGTAGGAGCAGGGGGCTATCAGCCCCAGCATTTT
CDR3: CASSVGAGGYQPQHF
length: 15
D: TRBD1
size: -
V: TRBV9
J: TRBJ1-5

DNA: TGCGCCAGCAGCTTGGAACAGTCGAAAAACATTCAGTACTTC
CDR3: CASSLEQSKNIQYF
length: 14
D: -
size: -
V: TRBV5-1
J: TRBJ2-4

DNA: TGTGCCAGCAGTTACCGTGGGTACAGGCCCCAGCATTTT
CDR3: CASSYRGYRPQHF
length: 13
D: -
size: -
V: TRBV6-6
J: TRBJ1-5

DNA: TGTGCCATCACCGGGACTAGCGCATCGGATACGCAGTATTTT
CDR3: CAITGTSASDTQYF
length: 14
D: TRBD2
size: -
V: TRBV10-3
J: TRBJ2-3

DNA: TGTGCCAGCAGTGCCAGGGATGGGACTAATGAAAAACTGTTTTTT
CDR3: CASSARDGTNEKLFF
length: 15
D: -
size: -
V: TRBV2
J: TRBJ1-4

DNA: TGTGCCAGCAGCGCCCTTAGCGGGATCGCCGGGGAGCTGTTTTTT
CDR3: CASSALSGIAGELFF
length: 15
D: TRBD2
size: -
V: TRBV11-2
J: TRBJ2-2